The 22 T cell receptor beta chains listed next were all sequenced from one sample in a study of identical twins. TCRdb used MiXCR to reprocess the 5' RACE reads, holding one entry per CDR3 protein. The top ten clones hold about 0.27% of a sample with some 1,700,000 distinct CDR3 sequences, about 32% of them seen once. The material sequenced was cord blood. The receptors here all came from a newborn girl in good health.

For the CDR3, the DNA is TGCAGTGCTAGGCTAGATTCAGGCTACAATGAGCAGTACTTC. It is translated as CSARLDSGYNEQYF. The chain is built from TRBV20-1 and TRBJ2-1; D is undetermined. The J call may be wrong; the DNA end is better matched by TRBJ2-7. The length of the CDR3 is 14 residues. Germline assignment: CDR1 DFQATT and CDR2 SNEGSKA (reference sequence).

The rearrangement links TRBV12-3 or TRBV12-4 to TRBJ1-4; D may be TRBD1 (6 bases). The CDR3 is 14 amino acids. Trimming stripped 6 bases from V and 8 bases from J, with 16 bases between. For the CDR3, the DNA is TGTGCCAGCAGGGCAGGGGAGGTTGGCGAAAAACTGTTTTTT. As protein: CASRAGEVGEKLFF.

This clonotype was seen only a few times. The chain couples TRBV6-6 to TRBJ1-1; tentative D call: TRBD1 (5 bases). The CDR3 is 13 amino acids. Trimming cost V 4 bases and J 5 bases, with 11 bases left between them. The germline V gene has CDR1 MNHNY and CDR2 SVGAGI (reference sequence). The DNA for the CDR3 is TGTGCCAGCAGTTCCGCACCAGGGACTGAAGCTTTCTTT. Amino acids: CASSSAPGTEAFF.

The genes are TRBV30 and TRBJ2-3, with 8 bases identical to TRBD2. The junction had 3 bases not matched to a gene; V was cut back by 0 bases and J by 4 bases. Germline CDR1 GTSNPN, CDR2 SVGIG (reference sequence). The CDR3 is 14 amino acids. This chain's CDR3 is CAWSVQREPDTQYF. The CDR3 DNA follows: TGTGCCTGGAGTGTCCAGCGGGAGCCAGATACGCAGTATTTT.

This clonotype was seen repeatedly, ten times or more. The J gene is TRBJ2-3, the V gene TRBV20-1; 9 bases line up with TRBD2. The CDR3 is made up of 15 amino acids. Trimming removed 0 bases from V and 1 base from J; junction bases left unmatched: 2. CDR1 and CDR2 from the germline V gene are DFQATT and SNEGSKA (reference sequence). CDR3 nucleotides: TGCAGTGCTAGAGATCGGACTAGCGGCACAGATACGCAGTATTTT. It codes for CSARDRTSGTDTQYF.

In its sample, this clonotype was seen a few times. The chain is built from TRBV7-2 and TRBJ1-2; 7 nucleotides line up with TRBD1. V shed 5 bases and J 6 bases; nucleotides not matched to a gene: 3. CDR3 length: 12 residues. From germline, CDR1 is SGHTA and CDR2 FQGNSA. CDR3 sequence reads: CASSRTGHGYTF. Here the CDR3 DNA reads TGTGCCAGCAGCCGGACAGGCCATGGCTACACCTTC.

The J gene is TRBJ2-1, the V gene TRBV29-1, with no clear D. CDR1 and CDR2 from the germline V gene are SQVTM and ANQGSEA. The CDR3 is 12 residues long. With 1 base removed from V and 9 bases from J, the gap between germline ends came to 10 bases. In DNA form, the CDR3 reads TGCAGCGTTGAAGGTCAGGTAGTTGAGCAGTTCTTC. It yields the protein CSVEGQVVEQFF.

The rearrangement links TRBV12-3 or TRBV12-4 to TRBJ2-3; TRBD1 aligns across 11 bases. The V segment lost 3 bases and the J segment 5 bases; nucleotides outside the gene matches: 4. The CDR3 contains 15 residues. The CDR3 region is CASSFWGQGGDTQYF. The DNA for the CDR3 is TGTGCCAGCAGTTTTTGGGGACAGGGGGGAGATACGCAGTATTTT.

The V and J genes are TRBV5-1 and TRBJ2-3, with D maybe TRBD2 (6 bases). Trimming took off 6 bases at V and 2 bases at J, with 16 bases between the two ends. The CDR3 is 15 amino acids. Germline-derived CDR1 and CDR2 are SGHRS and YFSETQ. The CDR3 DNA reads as TGCGCCAGCACCGATCCGCGGGGACTCACAGATACGCAGTATTTT. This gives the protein CASTDPRGLTDTQYF. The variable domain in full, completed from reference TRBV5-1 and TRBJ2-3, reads KAGVTQTPRYLIKTRGQQVTLSCSPISGHRSVSWYQQTPGQGLQFLFEYFSETQRNKGNFPGRFSGRQFSNSRSEMNVSTLELGDSALYLCASTDPRGLTDTQYFGPGTRLTVL.

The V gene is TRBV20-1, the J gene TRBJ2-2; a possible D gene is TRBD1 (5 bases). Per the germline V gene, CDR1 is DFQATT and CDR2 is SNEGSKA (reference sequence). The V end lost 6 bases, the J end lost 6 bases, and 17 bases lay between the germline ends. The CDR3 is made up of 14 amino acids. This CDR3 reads CSATQGGGSGELFF. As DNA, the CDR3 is TGCAGTGCCACCCAGGGTGGTGGCTCCGGGGAGCTGTTTTTT.

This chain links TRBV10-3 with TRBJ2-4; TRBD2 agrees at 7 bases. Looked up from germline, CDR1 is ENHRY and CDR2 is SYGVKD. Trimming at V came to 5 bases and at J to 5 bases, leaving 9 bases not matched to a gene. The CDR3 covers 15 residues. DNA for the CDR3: TGTGCCATCAGTCCCGGGGAGCGGGGAGAAAACATTCAGTACTTC. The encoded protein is CAISPGERGENIQYF.

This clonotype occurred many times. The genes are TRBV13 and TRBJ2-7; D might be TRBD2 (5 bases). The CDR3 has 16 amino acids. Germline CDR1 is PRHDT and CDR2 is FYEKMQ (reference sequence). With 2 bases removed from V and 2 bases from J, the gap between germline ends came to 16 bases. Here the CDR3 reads CASSLLGSGVPYEQYF. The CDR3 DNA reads TGTGCCAGCAGCTTATTGGGCAGCGGAGTCCCCTACGAGCAGTACTTC.

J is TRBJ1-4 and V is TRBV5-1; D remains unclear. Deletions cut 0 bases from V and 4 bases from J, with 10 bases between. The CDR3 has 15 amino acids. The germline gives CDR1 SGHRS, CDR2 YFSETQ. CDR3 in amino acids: CASSLVAGFNEKLFF. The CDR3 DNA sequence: TGCGCCAGCAGCTTGGTAGCGGGGTTTAATGAAAAACTGTTTTTT.

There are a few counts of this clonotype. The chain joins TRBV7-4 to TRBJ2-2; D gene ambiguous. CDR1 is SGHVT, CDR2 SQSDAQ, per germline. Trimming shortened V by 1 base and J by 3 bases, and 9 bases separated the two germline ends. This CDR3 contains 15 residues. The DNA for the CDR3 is TGTGCCAGCAGCTTAGGTCGTGGGCACACCGGGGAGCTGTTTTTT. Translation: CASSLGRGHTGELFF.

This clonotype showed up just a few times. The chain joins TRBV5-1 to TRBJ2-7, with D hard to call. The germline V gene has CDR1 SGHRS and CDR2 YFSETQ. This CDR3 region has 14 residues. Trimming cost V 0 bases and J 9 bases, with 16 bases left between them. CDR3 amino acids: CASSLGQYIMAQYF. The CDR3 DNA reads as TGCGCCAGCAGCTTGGGGCAGTACATCATGGCGCAGTACTTC.

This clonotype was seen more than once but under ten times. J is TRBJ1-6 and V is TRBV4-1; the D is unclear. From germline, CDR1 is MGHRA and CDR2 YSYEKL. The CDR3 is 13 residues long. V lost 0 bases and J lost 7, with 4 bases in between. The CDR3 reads CASSQDLNSPLHF. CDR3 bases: TGCGCCAGCAGCCAAGACTTGAATTCACCCCTCCACTTT.

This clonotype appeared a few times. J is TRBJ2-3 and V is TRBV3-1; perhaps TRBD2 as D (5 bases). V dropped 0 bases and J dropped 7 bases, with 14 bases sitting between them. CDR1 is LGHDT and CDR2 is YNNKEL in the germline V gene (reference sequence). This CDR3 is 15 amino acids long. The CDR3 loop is CASSQDPDWPNTQYF. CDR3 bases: TGTGCCAGCAGCCAAGATCCGGACTGGCCCAATACGCAGTATTTT.

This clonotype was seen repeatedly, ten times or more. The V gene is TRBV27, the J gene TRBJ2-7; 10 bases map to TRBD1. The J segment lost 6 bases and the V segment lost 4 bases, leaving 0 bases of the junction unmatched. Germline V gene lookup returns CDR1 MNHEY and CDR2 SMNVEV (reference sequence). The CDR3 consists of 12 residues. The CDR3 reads CASSWTGGEQYF. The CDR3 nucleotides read TGTGCCAGCAGTTGGACAGGGGGCGAGCAGTACTTC.

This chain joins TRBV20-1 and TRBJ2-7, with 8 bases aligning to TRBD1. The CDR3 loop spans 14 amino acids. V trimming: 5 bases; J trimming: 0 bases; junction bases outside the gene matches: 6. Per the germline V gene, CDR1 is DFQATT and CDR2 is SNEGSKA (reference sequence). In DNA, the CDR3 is TGCAGTGCTGGGGGACAGGCGAGCTCCTACGAGCAGTACTTC. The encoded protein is CSAGGQASSYEQYF.

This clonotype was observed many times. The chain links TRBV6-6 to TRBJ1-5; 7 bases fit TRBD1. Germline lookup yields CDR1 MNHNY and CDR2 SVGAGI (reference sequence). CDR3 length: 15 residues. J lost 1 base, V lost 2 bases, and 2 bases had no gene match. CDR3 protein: CASSYAGGSNQPQHF. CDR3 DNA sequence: TGTGCCAGCAGTTACGCAGGGGGGAGCAATCAGCCCCAGCATTTT.

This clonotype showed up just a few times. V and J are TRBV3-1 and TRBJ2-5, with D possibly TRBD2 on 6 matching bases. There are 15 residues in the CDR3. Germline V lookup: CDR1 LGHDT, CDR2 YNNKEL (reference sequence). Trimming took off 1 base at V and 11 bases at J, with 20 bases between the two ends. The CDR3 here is CASSQGGINYNEQYF. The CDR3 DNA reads TGTGCCAGCAGCCAAGGCGGGATTAATTACAATGAGCAGTACTTC.

DNA of the CDR3: TGTGCCAGCAGTTTGTGGGGGACTAGGGCCTACGAGCAGTACTTC. Translation gives CASSLWGTRAYEQYF. The chain links TRBV28 to TRBJ2-7; TRBD2 aligns across 8 bases. The CDR3 runs 15 residues. V lost 3 bases and J lost 2; bases outside the gene matches: 6. The V gene's germline CDR1 is MDHEN and CDR2 SYDVKM.